A selection of T cell receptor beta chains follows, all from one sample in a study of blood T cell repertoires in COVID-19. Clones were sequenced by immunoSEQ multiplex PCR, and TCRdb holds only the in-frame ones, with some missing. The profile shows about 160,000 clones, around 87% of them singletons. Sequences were obtained from PBMCs or T cells enriched from blood (not recorded which). These receptors all come from a woman between 50 and 59 years old who had recovered from COVID-19. CDR3s include the opening cysteine and the closing phenylalanine or tryptophan. Fields, in order: V gene, clone size, J gene, D gene, CDR3 DNA, CDR3 protein. A D gene is named only where the DNA matches it firmly. Only some rows state a clone size, as once, few, many or a class for expanded clones.

TRBV18	.	TRBJ2-3	.	TGTGCCAGCTCACCAGTACCGCAGGGGAGCACAGATACGCAGTATTTT	CASSPVPQGSTDTQYF
TRBV5-5	.	TRBJ1-6	.	TGTGCCAGCAGCTTGGACCCAGGAATGCGTTCACCCCTCCACTTT	CASSLDPGMRSPLHF
TRBV6-6	.	TRBJ2-4	.	TGTGCCAGCACCGCCGGGAGTAGGCTAGCCAAAAACATTCAGTACTTC	CASTAGSRLAKNIQYF
TRBV3-1/TRBV3-2	.	TRBJ1-1	TRBD1	TGTGCCAGCAGCCCGGGACAGGGGGGAACTGAAGCTTTCTTT	CASSPGQGGTEAFF
TRBV5-1	.	TRBJ2-1	TRBD2	TGCGCCAGCAGCTCGCCGGGACTAGCATACAATGAGCAGTTCTTC	CASSSPGLAYNEQFF
TRBV11-3	few	TRBJ2-7	.	TGTGCCAGCAGCTCGCGACAGTCCTACGAGCAGTACTTC	CASSSRQSYEQYF
TRBV7-9	.	TRBJ2-5	.	TGTGCCAGCAGCTACCCCACTAAACCCGAGACCCAGTACTTC	CASSYPTKPETQYF
TRBV19	.	TRBJ1-2	TRBD1	TGTGCCAGTAGTTCCCGGACAGGGACGAAGGGCTACACCTTC	CASSSRTGTKGYTF
TRBV9	few	TRBJ1-6	.	TGTGCCAGCAGCGTAGCCGGGGGAAATTCACCCCTCCACTTT	CASSVAGGNSPLHF
TRBV20-1	.	TRBJ1-4	TRBD1	TGCAGTGCTAGTAGCGCAGGGGGCGGCACTAATGAAAAACTGTTTTTT	CSASSAGGGTNEKLFF